This entry lists 20 T cell receptor beta chains sequenced from one sample in a study of T cell responses to AZD1222 COVID-19 vaccine. Assay: immunoSEQ multiplex PCR; the TCRdb copy retains only in-frame clones and omits some. In the table there are fewer than 150,000 clones, over 85% of which are singletons. The specimen comprised peripheral blood, sampled on day 0 of AZD1222 vaccination. The receptors shown here come from an adult in good health.

This chain joins TRBV7-2 and TRBJ2-7, with 8 nucleotides matching TRBD1. The ends lost 3 bases at V and 5 bases at J; junction bases unmatched: 9. The CDR3 sequence is 15 residues long. CDR1 SGHTA and CDR2 FQGNSA come from the germline V gene. The CDR3 loop reads CASSLLTGDPHEQYF. The CDR3 nucleotides read TGTGCCAGCAGCTTGTTGACAGGGGATCCCCACGAGCAGTACTTC.

The chain couples TRBV6-2 or TRBV6-3 to TRBJ1-1; 7 bases map to TRBD1. Germline CDR1 MNHEY, CDR2 SVGEGT. Trimming at V came to 4 bases and at J to 1 base, leaving 9 bases not matched to a gene. The CDR3 covers 16 residues. CDR3 sequence reads: CASSSVLTGPNTEAFF. The CDR3 nucleotides are TGTGCCAGCAGTTCCGTCTTGACAGGGCCGAACACTGAAGCTTTCTTT.

The chain links TRBV5-1 to TRBJ1-1; TRBD1 aligns across 12 bases. There are 17 residues in the CDR3. Unmatched junction bases numbered 7, after V lost 4 bases and J lost 0 bases. Germline V lookup: CDR1 SGHRS, CDR2 YFSETQ. The CDR3 region has the DNA TGCGCCAGCAGCACCGGGACAGGGGGCTTTATGAACACTGAAGCTTTCTTT. Translation gives CASSTGTGGFMNTEAFF.

The CDR3 DNA sequence: TGTGCCAGCAGGGCAGGGGGCTATGGCTACACCTTC. It translates to CASRAGGYGYTF. The chain recombines TRBV28 with TRBJ1-2; 7 positions match TRBD1. Germline loops: CDR1 MDHEN, CDR2 SYDVKM. J lost 4 bases, V lost 6 bases, and 2 bases had no gene match. The CDR3 sequence is 12 residues long.

This clone was counted a single time. The chain recombines TRBV7-9 with TRBJ2-1; D may be TRBD2 (6 bases). Trimming removed 5 bases from V and 8 bases from J, with 10 bases in between. The V gene's germline CDR1 is SEHNR and CDR2 FQNEAQ (reference sequence). The CDR3 spans 12 residues. CDR3 protein: CASSLTSDEQFF. CDR3 sequence (DNA): TGTGCCAGCAGCCTGACTAGTGATGAGCAGTTCTTC.

V and J are TRBV6-7 and TRBJ1-3; TRBD1 is a possible D gene (6 bases). TRBV6-7 is flagged as an ORF with uncertain function. V was pared by 0 bases and J by 0 bases, with 15 bases between. This CDR3 contains 18 residues. The CDR3 protein is CASSYSGLTGLSGNTIYF. CDR3 nucleotides: TGTGCCAGCAGTTACTCGGGTCTAACAGGGCTCTCTGGAAACACCATATATTTT.

CDR3 in amino acids: CASSTPSRGFRNQPQHF. DNA of the CDR3: TGTGCCAGCAGCACGCCCTCCAGGGGATTTAGGAATCAGCCCCAGCATTTT. The chain joins TRBV28 to TRBJ1-5, with D tentatively TRBD1 (6 bases). Deletions cut 6 bases from V and 4 bases from J, with 22 bases between. Germline CDR1 MDHEN, CDR2 SYDVKM. The CDR3 length is 17 residues. Combining the CDR3 with reference TRBV28 and TRBJ1-5 gives the whole variable domain DVKVTQSSRYLVKRTGEKVFLECVQDMDHENMFWYRQDPGLGLRLIYFSYDVKMKEKGDIPEGYSVSREKKERFSLILESASTNQTSMYLCASSTPSRGFRNQPQHFGDGTRLSIL.

The chain's CDR3 is CASSFYVDTEAFF. The CDR3 nucleotides read TGTGCCAGCAGTTTTTATGTGGACACTGAAGCTTTCTTT. The chain joins TRBV27 to TRBJ1-1; D gene ambiguous. The length of the CDR3 is 13 residues. V gave up 3 bases and J gave up 3 bases, with 8 bases separating them. Germline assignment: CDR1 MNHEY and CDR2 SMNVEV (reference sequence).

The rearrangement links TRBV7-2 to TRBJ1-6; D not certain. Germline loops: CDR1 SGHTA, CDR2 FQGNSA. This CDR3 region has 15 residues. The V end was cut by 2 bases, the J end by 9 bases, with 14 bases between. The CDR3 spells CASSLSGSETSPLHF. The CDR3 coding sequence is TGTGCCAGCAGCTTAAGCGGAAGTGAAACTTCACCCCTCCACTTT. Filled out from reference TRBV7-2 and TRBJ1-6, the complete variable domain reads GAGVSQSPSNKVTEKGKDVELRCDPISGHTALYWYRQSLGQGLEFLIYFQGNSAPDKSGLPSDRFSAERTGGSVSTLTIQRTQQEDSAVYLCASSLSGSETSPLHFGNGTRLTVT.

The chain has TRBV5-1 and TRBJ2-1; 8 bases map to TRBD2. The CDR3 consists of 15 residues. CDR1 and CDR2 (germline): SGHRS, YFSETQ. J gave up 5 bases and V 7 bases, and 11 bases lay outside the gene matches. CDR3 loop: CASQAPAGAHNEQFF. The CDR3 DNA sequence: TGCGCCAGCCAAGCTCCAGCGGGAGCCCACAATGAGCAGTTCTTC. Supplemented by reference TRBV5-1 and TRBJ2-1, the full variable domain reads KAGVTQTPRYLIKTRGQQVTLSCSPISGHRSVSWYQQTPGQGLQFLFEYFSETQRNKGNFPGRFSGRQFSNSRSEMNVSTLELGDSALYLCASQAPAGAHNEQFFGPGTRLTVL.

The chain links TRBV18 to TRBJ2-2, with a possible D match to TRBD1 (6 bases). This CDR3 spans 14 amino acids. The V gene's germline CDR1 is KGHSH and CDR2 LQKENI. V lost 4 bases and J 6 bases, leaving 12 bases between the germline ends. The CDR3 region has the DNA TGTGCCAGCTCACTAGAACAGGGTGCCGGGGAGCTGTTTTTT. Translating it yields CASSLEQGAGELFF.

The V gene is TRBV10-1, the J gene TRBJ2-1; tentative D call: TRBD2 (5 bases). This CDR3 has 14 residues. Germline CDR1 WNHNN, CDR2 SYGVQD (reference sequence). Trimming removed 0 bases from V and 10 bases from J, with 13 bases in between. CDR3 amino acids: CASSESMATREQFF. The DNA of the CDR3 is TGCGCCAGCAGTGAGTCGATGGCTACTAGAGAGCAGTTCTTC.

This chain uses TRBV6-5 with TRBJ1-2, with D uncertain. CDR1 is MNHEY, CDR2 SVGAGI, per germline. V lost 1 base and J 3 bases, leaving 15 bases between the germline ends. The CDR3 spans 16 residues. In nucleotides, the CDR3 is TGTGCCAGCAGTTACTTGTCTCGCGGCTCCGACTATGGCTACACCTTC. Its translation is CASSYLSRGSDYGYTF.

The chain links TRBV5-8 to TRBJ1-4, with 10 positions matching TRBD1. The CDR3 is 14 amino acids. In germline, CDR1 is SGHTS, CDR2 YDEGEE. Trimming took 4 bases from V and 8 from J; bases not matched to a gene: 5. CDR3 sequence reads: CASSGDRGREKLFF. CDR3 DNA sequence: TGTGCCAGCAGCGGCGACAGGGGGCGCGAAAAACTGTTTTTT. Combining the CDR3 with reference TRBV5-8 and TRBJ1-4 gives the whole variable domain EAGVTQSPTHLIKTRGQQATLRCSPISGHTSVYWYQQALGLGLQFLLWYDEGEERNRGNFPPRFSGRQFPNYSSELNVNALELEDSALYLCASSGDRGREKLFFGSGTQLSVL.

The chain uses TRBV7-3 and TRBJ2-1; D gene unclear. The CDR3 has 13 amino acids. Germline CDR1 is SGHTA and CDR2 is FQGTGA. The germline V and J ends were trimmed by 0 bases and 4 bases, with 4 bases remaining between them. The CDR3 protein is CASSLTRYNEQFF. The CDR3 nucleotides are TGTGCCAGCAGCTTAACACGGTACAATGAGCAGTTCTTC.

This chain links TRBV27 with TRBJ1-1, with 9 bases matching TRBD1. This CDR3 has 14 residues. Germline V gene data show CDR1 as MNHEY and CDR2 as SMNVEV (reference sequence). V shed 5 bases, J shed 6 bases, and the junction held 7 bases outside the gene matches. CDR3 bases: TGTGCCAGCAGTCTGTCCCGGGACAGGGCTGAAGCTTTCTTT. As protein: CASSLSRDRAEAFF.

The rearrangement uses TRBV6-5 and TRBJ2-4, with 7 nucleotides matching TRBD2. There are 15 residues in the CDR3. The ends lost 3 bases at V and 3 bases at J; junction bases unmatched: 5. Germline loops: CDR1 MNHEY, CDR2 SVGAGI. CDR3 sequence (DNA): TGTGCCAGCAGTTATTCGGGGGGAGGCAAAAACATTCAGTACTTC. Its translation is CASSYSGGGKNIQYF.

The chain links TRBV4-1 to TRBJ1-6; 10 bases align to TRBD1. The germline V gene encodes CDR1 MGHRA and CDR2 YSYEKL. CDR3 length: 15 amino acids. The V segment lost 0 bases and the J segment 9 bases; nucleotides outside the gene matches: 2. CDR3 in DNA: TGCGCCAGCAGCCAAGAGGGACAGGGGAGTTCACCCCTCCACTTT. This codes for CASSQEGQGSSPLHF.

The DNA of the CDR3 is TGTGCCACCAGCAGAGAACGTGGCGGGAACTCCTACAATGAGCAGTTCTTC. Translating it yields CATSRERGGNSYNEQFF. The chain has TRBV15 and TRBJ2-1; a possible D gene is TRBD2 (6 bases). The V gene's germline CDR1 is LNHNV and CDR2 YYDKDF (reference sequence). The germline V and J ends were trimmed by 0 bases and 0 bases, with 12 bases remaining between them. The CDR3 runs 17 residues.

This clone has a single count. The CDR3 DNA follows: TGTGCCAGCACCCCGGGGGACAGCTCTGGAAACACCATATATTTT. This gives the protein CASTPGDSSGNTIYF. The chain recombines TRBV9 with TRBJ1-3; 7 nucleotides align to TRBD1. The length of the CDR3 is 15 residues. Germline V CDR1 and CDR2: SGDLS, YYNGEE. The V and J ends lost 6 bases and 0 bases, in that order; junction bases with no gene match: 6. The variable domain in full, completed from reference TRBV9 and TRBJ1-3, reads DSGVTQTPKHLITATGQRVTLRCSPRSGDLSVYWYQQSLDQGLQFLIQYYNGEERAKGNILERFSAQQFPDLHSELNLSSLELGDSALYFCASTPGDSSGNTIYFGEGSWLTVV.